This entry concerns a single T cell receptor beta chain. Its antigen is currently unknown. These data are taken from a study of T cell responses to AZD1222 COVID-19 vaccine. Using immunoSEQ multiplex PCR, the repertoire was profiled, and TCRdb retains in-frame clones only, with some absent. The sample records some 150,000 clones, more than 85% being singletons. General observations from the study: The breadth and depth of Spike-specific TCRs increased once two AZD1222 doses had been given. White British ancestry dominated among donors, who included more females, and clonal diversity was possibly underestimated. Across the whole spike, CD4 TCRs peaked at regions 160-218 and 743-854.

CDR3 length: 14 amino acids. Germline values: CDR1 SGHRS, CDR2 YFSETQ. V shed 3 bases and J shed 8 bases, with 15 bases lying between them. V usage is TRBV5-1 and J usage is TRBJ1-3, with unresolved D. This receptor was obtained from an adult in good health. Material: peripheral blood, obtained on day 0 of MenACWY control vaccination. CDR3 amino acids: CASSSASKAHTIYF. The CDR3 region has the DNA TGCGCCAGCAGCTCGGCCAGTAAGGCTCACACCATATATTTT.